This TCR beta chain is drawn from a study of blood T cell repertoires in COVID-19. Looking at the study overall: Whether acute or convalescent, the COVID-19 samples came from the United States, Italy and Spain.

Participants spanned ages about 18 to 89 years and resided in roughly 26 US areas. Someone with COVID-19 had been met by exposed participants within 2 weeks before study entry. CDR3 length: 13 residues. Germline V lookup: CDR1 LNHDA, CDR2 SQIVND (reference sequence). V gave up 3 bases and J gave up 0 bases, with 5 bases separating them. Method: immunoSEQ multiplex PCR; TCRdb's copy keeps in-frame clones and lacks some. Of about 260,000 clones in the sample, 85% to 95% were seen once. The chain is built from TRBV19 and TRBJ1-1; no firm D call. The receptor's source is a man aged 40-49 years who had been exposed to COVID-19. The specimen sequenced was PBMCs or T cells enriched from blood (not recorded which). CDR3 bases: TGTGCCAGTAGTATGACAATGAACACTGAAGCTTTCTTT. It encodes CASSMTMNTEAFF.